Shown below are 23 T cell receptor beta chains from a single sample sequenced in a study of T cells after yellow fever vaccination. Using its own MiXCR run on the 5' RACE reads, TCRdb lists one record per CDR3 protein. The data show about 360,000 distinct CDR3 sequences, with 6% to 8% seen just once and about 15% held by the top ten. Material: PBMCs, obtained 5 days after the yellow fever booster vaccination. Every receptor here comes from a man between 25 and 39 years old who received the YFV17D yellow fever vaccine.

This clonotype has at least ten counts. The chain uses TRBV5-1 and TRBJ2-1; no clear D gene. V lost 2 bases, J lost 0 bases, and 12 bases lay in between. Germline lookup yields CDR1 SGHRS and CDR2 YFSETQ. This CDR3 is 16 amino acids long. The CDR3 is CASSLGGGVSYNEQFF. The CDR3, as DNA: TGCGCCAGCAGCTTAGGCGGCGGAGTCTCCTACAATGAGCAGTTCTTC.

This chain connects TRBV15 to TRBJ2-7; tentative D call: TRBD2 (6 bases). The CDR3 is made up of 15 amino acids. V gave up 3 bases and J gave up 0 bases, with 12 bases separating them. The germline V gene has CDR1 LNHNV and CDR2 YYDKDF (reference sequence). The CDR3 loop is CATSSGGTGSYEQYF. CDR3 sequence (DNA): TGTGCCACCAGCAGTGGAGGGACGGGCTCCTACGAGCAGTACTTC.

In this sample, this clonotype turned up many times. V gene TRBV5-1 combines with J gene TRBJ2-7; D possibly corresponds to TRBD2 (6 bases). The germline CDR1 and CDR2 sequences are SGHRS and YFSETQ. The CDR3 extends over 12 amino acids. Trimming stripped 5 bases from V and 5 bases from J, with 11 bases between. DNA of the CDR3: TGCGCCAGCAGTCCGGGAGTGAACGAGCAGTACTTC. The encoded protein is CASSPGVNEQYF.

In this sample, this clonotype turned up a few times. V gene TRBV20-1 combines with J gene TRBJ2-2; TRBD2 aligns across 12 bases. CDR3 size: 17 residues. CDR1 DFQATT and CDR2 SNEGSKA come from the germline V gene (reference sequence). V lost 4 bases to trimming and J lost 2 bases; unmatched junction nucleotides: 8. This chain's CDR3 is CSATTGLAGPNTGELFF. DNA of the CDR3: TGCAGTGCTACCACCGGACTAGCGGGGCCTAACACCGGGGAGCTGTTTTTT.

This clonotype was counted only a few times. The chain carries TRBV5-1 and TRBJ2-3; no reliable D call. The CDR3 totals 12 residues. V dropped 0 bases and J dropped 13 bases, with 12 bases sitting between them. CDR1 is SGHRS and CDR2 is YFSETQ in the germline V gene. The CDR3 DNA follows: TGCGCCAGCAGCTTGGTGGGTCTAGGCGAGTATTTT. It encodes CASSLVGLGEYF.

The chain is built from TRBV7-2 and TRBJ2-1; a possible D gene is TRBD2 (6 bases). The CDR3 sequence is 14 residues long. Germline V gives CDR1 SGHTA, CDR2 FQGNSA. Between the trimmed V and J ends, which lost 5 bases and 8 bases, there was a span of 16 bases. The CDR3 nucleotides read TGTGCCAGCAGCCCATTGGGACTGGGCGATGAGCAGTTCTTC. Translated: CASSPLGLGDEQFF.

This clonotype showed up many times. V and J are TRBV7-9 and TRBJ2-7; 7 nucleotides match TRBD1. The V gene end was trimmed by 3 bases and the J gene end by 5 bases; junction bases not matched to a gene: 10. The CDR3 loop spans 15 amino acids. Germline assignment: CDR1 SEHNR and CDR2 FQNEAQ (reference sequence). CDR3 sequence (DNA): TGTGCCAGCAGCTTCAGACAGGGAAGGCTCGACGAGCAGTACTTC. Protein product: CASSFRQGRLDEQYF.

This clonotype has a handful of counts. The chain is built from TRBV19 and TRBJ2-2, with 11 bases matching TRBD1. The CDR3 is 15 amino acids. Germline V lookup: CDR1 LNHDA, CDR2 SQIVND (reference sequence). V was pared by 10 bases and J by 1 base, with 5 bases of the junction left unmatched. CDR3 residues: CATTGQGVNTGELFF. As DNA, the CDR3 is TGTGCCACCACGGGACAGGGGGTGAACACCGGGGAGCTGTTTTTT.

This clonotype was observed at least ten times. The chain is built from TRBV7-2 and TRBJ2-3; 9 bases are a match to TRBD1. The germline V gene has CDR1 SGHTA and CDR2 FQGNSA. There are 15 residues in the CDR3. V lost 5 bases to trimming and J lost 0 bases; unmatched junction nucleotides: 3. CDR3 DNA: TGTGCCAGCAGCCACAGGGGGCAGAGCACAGATACGCAGTATTTT. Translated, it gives CASSHRGQSTDTQYF. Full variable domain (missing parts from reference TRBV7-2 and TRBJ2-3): GAGVSQSPSNKVTEKGKDVELRCDPISGHTALYWYRQSLGQGLEFLIYFQGNSAPDKSGLPSDRFSAERTGGSVSTLTIQRTQQEDSAVYLCASSHRGQSTDTQYFGPGTRLTVL.

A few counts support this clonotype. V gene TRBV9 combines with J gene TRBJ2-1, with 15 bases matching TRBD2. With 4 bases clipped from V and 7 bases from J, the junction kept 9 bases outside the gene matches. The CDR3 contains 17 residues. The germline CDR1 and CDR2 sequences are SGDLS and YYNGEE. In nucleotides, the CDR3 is TGTGCCAGCAGCCCGGGACTAGCGGGAGGCCCCGAGAATGAGCAGTTCTTC. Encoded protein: CASSPGLAGGPENEQFF.

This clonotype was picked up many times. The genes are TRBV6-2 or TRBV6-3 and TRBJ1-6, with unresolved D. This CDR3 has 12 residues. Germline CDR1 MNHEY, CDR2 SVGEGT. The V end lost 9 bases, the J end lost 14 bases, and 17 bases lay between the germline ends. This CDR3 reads CARTWANSSLHF. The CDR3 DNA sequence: TGTGCCAGAACCTGGGCGAATTCTTCCCTCCACTTT.

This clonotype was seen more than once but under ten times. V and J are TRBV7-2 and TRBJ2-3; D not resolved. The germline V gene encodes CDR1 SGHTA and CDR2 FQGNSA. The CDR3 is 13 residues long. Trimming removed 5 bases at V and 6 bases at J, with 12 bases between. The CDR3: CASSGHAKDTQYF. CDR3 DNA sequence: TGTGCCAGCAGCGGTCACGCTAAGGATACGCAGTATTTT.

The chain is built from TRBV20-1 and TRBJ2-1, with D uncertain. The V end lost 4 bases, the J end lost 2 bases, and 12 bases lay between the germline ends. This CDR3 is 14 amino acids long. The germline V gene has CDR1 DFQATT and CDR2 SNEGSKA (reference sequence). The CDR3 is CSATEDPTYNEQFF. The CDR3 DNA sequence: TGCAGTGCTACCGAGGACCCTACCTACAATGAGCAGTTCTTC.

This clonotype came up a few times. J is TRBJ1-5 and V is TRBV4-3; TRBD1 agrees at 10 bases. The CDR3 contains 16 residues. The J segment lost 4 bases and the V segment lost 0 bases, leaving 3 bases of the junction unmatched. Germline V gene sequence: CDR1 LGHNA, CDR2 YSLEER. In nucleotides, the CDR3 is TGCGCCAGCAGCCAAGAATGGACAGGGGGAAATCAGCCCCAGCATTTT. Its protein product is CASSQEWTGGNQPQHF.

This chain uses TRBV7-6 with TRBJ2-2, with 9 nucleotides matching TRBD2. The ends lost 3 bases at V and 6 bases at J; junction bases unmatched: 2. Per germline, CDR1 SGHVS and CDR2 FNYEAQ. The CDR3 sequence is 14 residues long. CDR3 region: CASSFRGRAGELFF. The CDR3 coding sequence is TGTGCCAGCAGCTTTCGCGGGAGGGCCGGGGAGCTGTTTTTT.

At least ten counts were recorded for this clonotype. The CDR3 reads CASSLRVRQPQHF. CDR3 sequence (DNA): TGTGCCAGCAGTCTCAGGGTACGTCAGCCCCAGCATTTT. This rearrangement joins TRBV6-5 to TRBJ1-5; weak D call: TRBD1 (5 bases). Germline CDR1 MNHEY, CDR2 SVGAGI. The germline V and J ends were trimmed by 5 bases and 6 bases, with 11 bases remaining between them. This CDR3 comprises 13 residues.

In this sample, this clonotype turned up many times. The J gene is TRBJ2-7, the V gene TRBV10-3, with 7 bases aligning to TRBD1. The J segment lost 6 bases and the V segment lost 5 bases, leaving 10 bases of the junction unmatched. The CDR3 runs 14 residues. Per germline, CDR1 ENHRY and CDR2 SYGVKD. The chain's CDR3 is CAISPGQLFGEQYF. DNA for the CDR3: TGTGCCATCAGTCCGGGACAGTTGTTTGGCGAGCAGTACTTC.

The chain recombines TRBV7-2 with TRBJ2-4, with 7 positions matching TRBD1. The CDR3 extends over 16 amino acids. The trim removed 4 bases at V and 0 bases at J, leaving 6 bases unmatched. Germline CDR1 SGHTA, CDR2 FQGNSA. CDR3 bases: TGTGCCAGCAGCTCCGGGACAGCTTTAGCCAAAAACATTCAGTACTTC. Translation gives CASSSGTALAKNIQYF.

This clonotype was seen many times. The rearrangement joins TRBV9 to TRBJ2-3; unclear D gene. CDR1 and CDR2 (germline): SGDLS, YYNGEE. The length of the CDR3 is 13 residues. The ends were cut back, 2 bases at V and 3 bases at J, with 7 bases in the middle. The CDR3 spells CASSVLGTDTQYF. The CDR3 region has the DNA TGTGCCAGCAGCGTTTTGGGGACAGATACGCAGTATTTT.

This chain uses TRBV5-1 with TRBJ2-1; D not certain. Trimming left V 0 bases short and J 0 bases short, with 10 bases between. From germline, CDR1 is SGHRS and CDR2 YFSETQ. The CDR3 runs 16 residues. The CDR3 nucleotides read TGCGCCAGCAGCTTGGTTCTGGTGAGCTCCTACAATGAGCAGTTCTTC. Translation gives CASSLVLVSSYNEQFF.

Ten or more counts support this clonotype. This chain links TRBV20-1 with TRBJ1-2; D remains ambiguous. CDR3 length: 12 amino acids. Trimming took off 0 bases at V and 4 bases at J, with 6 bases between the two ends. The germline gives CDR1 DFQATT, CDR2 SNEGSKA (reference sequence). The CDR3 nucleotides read TGCAGTGCTAGAGACGGGAGCTATGGCTACACCTTC. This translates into CSARDGSYGYTF.

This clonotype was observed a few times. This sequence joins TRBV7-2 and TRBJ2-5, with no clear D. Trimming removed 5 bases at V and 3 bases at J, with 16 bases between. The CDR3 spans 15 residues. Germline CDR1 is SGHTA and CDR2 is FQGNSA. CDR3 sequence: CASSTSGLIKETQYF. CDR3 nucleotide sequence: TGTGCCAGCAGCACAAGTGGCCTGATTAAAGAGACCCAGTACTTC.

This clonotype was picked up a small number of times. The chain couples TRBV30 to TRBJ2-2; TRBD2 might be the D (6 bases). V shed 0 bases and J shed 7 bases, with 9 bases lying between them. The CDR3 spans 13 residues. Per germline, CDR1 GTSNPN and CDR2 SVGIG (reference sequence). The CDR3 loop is CAWSVSGVGELFF. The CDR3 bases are TGTGCCTGGAGTGTATCGGGGGTCGGGGAGCTGTTTTTT.